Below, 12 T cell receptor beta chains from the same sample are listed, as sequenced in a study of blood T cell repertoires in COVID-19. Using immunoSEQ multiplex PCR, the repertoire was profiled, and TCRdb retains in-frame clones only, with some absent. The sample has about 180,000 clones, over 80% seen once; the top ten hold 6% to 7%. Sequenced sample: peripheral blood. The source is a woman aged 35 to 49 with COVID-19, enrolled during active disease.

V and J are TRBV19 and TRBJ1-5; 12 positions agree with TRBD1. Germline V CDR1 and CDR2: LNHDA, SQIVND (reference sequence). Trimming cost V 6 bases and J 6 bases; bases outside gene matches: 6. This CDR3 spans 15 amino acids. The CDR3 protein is CASSSGTGGGQPQHF. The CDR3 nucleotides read TGTGCCAGTAGCTCCGGGACAGGGGGCGGTCAGCCCCAGCATTTT.

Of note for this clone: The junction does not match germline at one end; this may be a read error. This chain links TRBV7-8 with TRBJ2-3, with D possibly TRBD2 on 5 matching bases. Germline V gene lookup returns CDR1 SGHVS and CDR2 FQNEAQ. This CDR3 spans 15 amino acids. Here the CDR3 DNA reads TGTGCCAGCACCTTACGGGATGCGAGGACAGATACGCAGTATTTT. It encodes CASTLRDARTDTQYF.

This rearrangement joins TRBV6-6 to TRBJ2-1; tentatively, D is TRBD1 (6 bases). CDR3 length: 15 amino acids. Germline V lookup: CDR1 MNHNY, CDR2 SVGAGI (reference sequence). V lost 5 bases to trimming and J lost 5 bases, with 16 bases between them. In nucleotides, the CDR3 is TGTGCCAGCAGTCCCGGACAGTCTTCGAACAATGAGCAGTTCTTC. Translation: CASSPGQSSNNEQFF.

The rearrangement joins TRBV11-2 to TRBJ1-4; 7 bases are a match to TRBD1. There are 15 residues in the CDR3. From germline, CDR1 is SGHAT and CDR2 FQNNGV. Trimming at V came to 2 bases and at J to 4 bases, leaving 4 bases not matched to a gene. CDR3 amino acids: CASSLYGTVNEKLFF. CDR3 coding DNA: TGTGCCAGCAGCTTATATGGGACAGTTAATGAAAAACTGTTTTTT.

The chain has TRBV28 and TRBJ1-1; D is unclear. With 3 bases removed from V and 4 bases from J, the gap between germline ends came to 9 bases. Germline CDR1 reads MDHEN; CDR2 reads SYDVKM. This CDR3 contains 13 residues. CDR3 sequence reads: CASSFRGTTEAFF. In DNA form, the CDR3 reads TGTGCCAGCAGTTTCCGGGGTACCACTGAAGCTTTCTTT.

CDR3 loop: CASTVLAGVREQYF. The CDR3 DNA reads as TGTGCCAGCACTGTACTAGCGGGAGTTCGGGAGCAGTACTTC. The rearrangement uses TRBV2 and TRBJ2-7; 11 bases align to TRBD2. Germline CDR1 and CDR2: SNHLY and FYNNEI. The J segment lost 7 bases and the V segment lost 7 bases, leaving 9 bases of the junction unmatched. This CDR3 has 14 residues.

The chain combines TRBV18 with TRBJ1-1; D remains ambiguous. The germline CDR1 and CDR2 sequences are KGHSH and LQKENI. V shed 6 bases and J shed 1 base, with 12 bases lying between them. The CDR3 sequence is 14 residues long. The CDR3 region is CASSPDGQNTEAFF. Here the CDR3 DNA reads TGTGCCAGCTCTCCCGATGGGCAGAACACTGAAGCTTTCTTT.

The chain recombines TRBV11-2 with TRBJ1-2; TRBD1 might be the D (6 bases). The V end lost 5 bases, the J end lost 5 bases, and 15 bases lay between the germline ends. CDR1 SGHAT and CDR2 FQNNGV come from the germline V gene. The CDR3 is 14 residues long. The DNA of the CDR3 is TGTGCCAGCAGCCGCTCTCGGACAGCTTATGGCTACACCTTC. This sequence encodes CASSRSRTAYGYTF.

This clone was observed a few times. CDR3 protein: CASSEVLLDGYTF. DNA of the CDR3: TGTGCCAGCAGTGAAGTCCTCCTAGATGGCTACACCTTC. V is TRBV25-1 and J is TRBJ1-2; D call uncertain. Germline CDR1 is MGHDK and CDR2 is SYGVNS. Trimming left V 2 bases short and J 6 bases short, with 10 bases between. This CDR3 contains 13 residues.

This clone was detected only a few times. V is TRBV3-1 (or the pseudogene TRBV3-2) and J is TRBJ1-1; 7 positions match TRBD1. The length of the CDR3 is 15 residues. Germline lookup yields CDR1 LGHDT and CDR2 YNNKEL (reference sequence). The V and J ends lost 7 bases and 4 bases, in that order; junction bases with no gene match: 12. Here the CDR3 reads CASTPATGRGTEAFF. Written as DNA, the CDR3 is TGTGCCAGCACCCCGGCGACAGGGAGAGGCACTGAAGCTTTCTTT.

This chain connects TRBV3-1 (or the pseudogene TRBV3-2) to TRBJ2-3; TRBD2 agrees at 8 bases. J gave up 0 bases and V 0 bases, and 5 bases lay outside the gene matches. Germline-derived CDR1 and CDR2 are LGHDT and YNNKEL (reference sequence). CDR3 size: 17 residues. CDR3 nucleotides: TGTGCCAGCAGCCAAGACGTTAGCGGGACCAGCACAGATACGCAGTATTTT. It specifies CASSQDVSGTSTDTQYF.

The CDR3 reads CASSPSRLAGHEQYF. The CDR3 nucleotides read TGTGCCAGCAGCCCAAGCCGACTAGCGGGGCACGAGCAGTACTTC. The J gene is TRBJ2-7, the V gene TRBV3-1 (or the pseudogene TRBV3-2), with 11 nucleotides matching TRBD2. CDR3 size: 15 residues. V trimming: 4 bases; J trimming: 5 bases; junction bases outside the gene matches: 7. Germline CDR1 is LGHDT and CDR2 is YNNKEL (reference sequence).